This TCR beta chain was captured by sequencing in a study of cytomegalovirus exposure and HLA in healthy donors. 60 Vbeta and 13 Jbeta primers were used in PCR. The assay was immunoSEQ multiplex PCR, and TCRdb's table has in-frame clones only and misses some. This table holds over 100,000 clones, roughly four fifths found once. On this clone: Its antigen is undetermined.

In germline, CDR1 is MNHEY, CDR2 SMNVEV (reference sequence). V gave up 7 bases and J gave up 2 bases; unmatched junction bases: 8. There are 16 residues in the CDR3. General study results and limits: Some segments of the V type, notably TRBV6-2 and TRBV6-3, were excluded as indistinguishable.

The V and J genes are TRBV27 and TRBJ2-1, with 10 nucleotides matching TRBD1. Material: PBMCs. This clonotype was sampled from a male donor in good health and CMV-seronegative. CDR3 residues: CASTPGTGVPYNEQFF. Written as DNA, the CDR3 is TGTGCCAGCACCCCCGGGACAGGGGTTCCCTACAATGAGCAGTTCTTC.